A selection of T cell receptor beta chains follows, all from one sample in a study of blood T cell repertoires in COVID-19. Profiled with immunoSEQ multiplex PCR; TCRdb holds only in-frame clones, not every one. Of about 310,000 clones in the sample, 80% to 90% were seen once. The material sequenced was peripheral blood. The receptors were gathered from a woman between 45 and 65 years old who had recovered from COVID-19. CDR3s include the opening cysteine and the closing phenylalanine or tryptophan. The D gene is left open where the match is weak. A row's size may be missing; if present it is once, few, many or a size class.

v_call,d_call,j_call,clone_size,cdr3_nt,cdr3_aa
TRBV30,-,TRBJ1-6,-,TGTGCCTGGAGGGGGCAGGGATATAATTCACCCCTCCACTTT,CAWRGQGYNSPLHF
TRBV18,-,TRBJ1-1,-,TGTGCCAGCTCACCCCCGGTGAACACTGAAGCTTTCTTT,CASSPPVNTEAFF
TRBV7-2,-,TRBJ2-1,-,TGTGCCAGCAGCTTAGTTCAGGGGGGTGGAGATGAGCAGTTCTTC,CASSLVQGGGDEQFF
TRBV18,-,TRBJ1-2,-,TGTGCCAGCTCCCTTAGGGAGGGGAATCGCTATGGCTACACCTTC,CASSLREGNRYGYTF
TRBV7-2,-,TRBJ1-4,-,TGTGCCAGCAGCTCCCGAGGAACTAATGAAAAACTGTTTTTT,CASSSRGTNEKLFF
TRBV6-6,TRBD1,TRBJ2-7,-,TGTGCCAGCAGGGCCCCCGGGACAGGGGTTATAAGGTACTTC,CASRAPGTGVIRYF
TRBV3-1/TRBV3-2,TRBD2,TRBJ2-7,once,TGTGCCAGCAGCCAAGAGGGACTAGCGGGAGTCTACGAGCAGTACTTC,CASSQEGLAGVYEQYF
TRBV3-1/TRBV3-2,TRBD2,TRBJ2-7,-,TGTGCCAGCAGCCAAGCCCACGGTGGACTAGCGGCCTACGAGCAGTACTTC,CASSQAHGGLAAYEQYF
TRBV6-1,TRBD1,TRBJ1-3,-,TGTGCCAGCAGTGAGCGGACAGGGTCCTCTGGAAACACCATATATTTT,CASSERTGSSGNTIYF
TRBV7-2,TRBD1,TRBJ2-7,-,TGTGCCAGCTGTCAGGACAGGAGTGTCTCCTACGAGCAGTACTTC,CASCQDRSVSYEQYF
TRBV28,TRBD1,TRBJ1-6,-,TGTGCCAGCAGTTTATTACCCGGGACAGGGGTATCACCCCTCCACTTT,CASSLLPGTGVSPLHF
TRBV7-7,-,TRBJ2-6,once,TGTGCTAGCAGCCCTAATTCTGGGGCCAACGTCCTGACTTTC,CASSPNSGANVLTF
TRBV27,-,TRBJ2-7,-,TGTGCCAGCAGTCCCGGGTCATCGAGGGAGCAGTACTTC,CASSPGSSREQYF
TRBV28,-,TRBJ2-7,-,TGTGCCAGCAGCGGGAGTGCTAGACGCGAGCAGTACTTC,CASSGSARREQYF
TRBV30,-,TRBJ2-7,-,TGTGCCTGGAACCTCCCTGGAGTCGGCAGCTCCTACGAGCAGTACTTC,CAWNLPGVGSSYEQYF
TRBV6-5,TRBD1,TRBJ2-2,-,TGTGCCAGCAGGGGGACAGCCGATTCCGGGGAGCTGTTTTTT,CASRGTADSGELFF
TRBV7-8,-,TRBJ1-2,-,TGTGCCAGCAGGGGGACTCGGGGGGTCGACTATGGCTACACCTTC,CASRGTRGVDYGYTF
TRBV4-3,-,TRBJ2-7,-,TGCGCCAGCAGCCAATTCAGGGCCTCCTACGAGCAGTACTTC,CASSQFRASYEQYF
TRBV15,TRBD2,TRBJ2-1,once,TGTGCCACCAGCAGAGCAACTAGCGGGATCTTGATTGAGCAGTTCTTC,CATSRATSGILIEQFF
TRBV19,-,TRBJ1-5,few,TGTGCCAGTAGCCCAGGTTTAGGTCAGCCCCAGCATTTT,CASSPGLGQPQHF
TRBV5-1,-,TRBJ1-5,once,TGCGCCAGCAGTGTTTCGGGGGGCAATCAGCCCCAGCATTTT,CASSVSGGNQPQHF
TRBV19,TRBD2,TRBJ2-3,-,TGTGCCAGTAGTTTTCTAGCGGGAAGCACAGATACGCAGTATTTT,CASSFLAGSTDTQYF
TRBV28,TRBD1,TRBJ1-6,-,TGTGCCAGCACGTTTACAGGGGGCGGTGATTCACCCCTCCACTTT,CASTFTGGGDSPLHF
TRBV6-5,-,TRBJ2-2,-,TGTGCCAGCAGGGAGGTCACCGGGGAGCTGTTTTTT,CASREVTGELFF
TRBV5-6,TRBD1,TRBJ2-2,-,TGTGCCAGCAGCCCCGACAGGGCGGTAAACACCGGGGAGCTGTTTTTT,CASSPDRAVNTGELFF
TRBV19,-,TRBJ1-4,-,TGTGCCAGTAGTCCCCGCTCGGCAACTAATGAAAAACTGTTTTTT,CASSPRSATNEKLFF
TRBV28,TRBD2,TRBJ2-2,-,TGTGCCAGCTTCTCTCATTCTGGGACTAGCGGCCGCACCGGGGAGCTGTTTTTT,CASFSHSGTSGRTGELFF
TRBV28,TRBD1,TRBJ1-2,-,TGTGCCAGCAGAAACCCCGGGACAGTCTATGGCTACACCTTC,CASRNPGTVYGYTF
TRBV6-6,TRBD2,TRBJ2-2,-,TGTGCCAGCAGACGAAAGCTAGCGGGAGGCCCTACGAACACCGGGGAGCTGTTTTTT,CASRRKLAGGPTNTGELFF
TRBV2,TRBD1,TRBJ2-3,-,TGTGCCAGCAGGGGCGGGACAGGGCGGTCAGATACGCAGTATTTT,CASRGGTGRSDTQYF
TRBV6-5,TRBD1,TRBJ1-1,-,TGTGCCAGCAGACAGGGGACAGCGAACACTGAAGCTTTCTTT,CASRQGTANTEAFF
TRBV7-9,-,TRBJ2-1,-,TGTGCCAGCAGCTTATCCCCCCTGACTAGTTCCAATGAGCAGTTCTTC,CASSLSPLTSSNEQFF
TRBV18,TRBD2,TRBJ2-7,few,TGTGCCAGCTCACCACCGGCTAGCGGGGGGTACGAGCAGTACTTC,CASSPPASGGYEQYF
TRBV6-6,-,TRBJ2-2,-,TGTGCCAGCATTCTCAGACAAAACCAGGGGGAGCTGTTTTTT,CASILRQNQGELFF
TRBV10-3,-,TRBJ1-3,-,TGTGCCATCAGTGATGCCGGGGACTCTGGAAACACCATATATTTT,CAISDAGDSGNTIYF
TRBV3-1/TRBV3-2,-,TRBJ1-1,-,TGTGCCAGCAGCCAAGTGGTCGCCGCCAAGAGGGCTGAAGCTTTCTTT,CASSQVVAAKRAEAFF
TRBV4-1,TRBD1,TRBJ2-1,few,TGCGCCAGCAGCCAAGAAGGGGGACAGGGCCGAGGGGAGCAGTTCTTC,CASSQEGGQGRGEQFF
TRBV19,-,TRBJ1-5,-,TGTGCCAGTACCGCCAAGCTTGATCAGCCCCAGCATTTT,CASTAKLDQPQHF
TRBV6-2/TRBV6-3,-,TRBJ1-5,-,TGTGCCAGCAGCTCTCAGGGGTTTTGGCAGCCCCAGCATTTT,CASSSQGFWQPQHF
TRBV7-8,TRBD2,TRBJ2-5,-,TGTGCCAGCAGACCCCGACTAGCGGGCCCTTCAGAGACCCAGTACTTC,CASRPRLAGPSETQYF
TRBV19,-,TRBJ2-7,-,TGTGCCAGTAGTGAGGCCCGGGGGAACGAGCAGTACTTC,CASSEARGNEQYF
TRBV20-1,-,TRBJ2-1,-,TGCAGTGCTAGTCAGATGGGAGCGGGCCCCTACAATGAGCAGTTCTTC,CSASQMGAGPYNEQFF
TRBV5-1,-,TRBJ2-1,-,TGCGCCAGCAGCACCGGACTAAAAAGTTCCTACTCCTACAATGAGCAGTTCTTC,CASSTGLKSSYSYNEQFF
TRBV6-4,-,TRBJ1-3,-,TGTGCCAGCAAAGAGCCGGTAGCCTCTGGAAACACCATATATTTT,CASKEPVASGNTIYF
TRBV7-9,TRBD1,TRBJ2-5,-,TGTGCCAGCAGCGCAGGACAGGGAATCGAGACCCAGTACTTC,CASSAGQGIETQYF
TRBV5-1,-,TRBJ1-1,-,TGCGCCAGCAGCTTGGGGGGCAACACTGAAGCTTTCTTT,CASSLGGNTEAFF
TRBV7-2,-,TRBJ1-2,-,TGTGCCAGCAGCTTACCGGGGGTTCTTCGTGGCTACACCTTC,CASSLPGVLRGYTF